Each of the 13 T cell receptor beta chains below was sequenced from the same sample in a study of monozygotic twins with inflammatory bowel disease. Reanalyzing the 5' RACE reads, TCRdb keeps one entry per CDR3 protein, without DNA. The repertoire shows about 210,000 distinct CDR3 sequences; the top ten hold approximately 1.6%. The sequenced sample was blood. These receptors were collected from a human donor with ulcerative colitis or Crohn's disease, or a healthy co-twin of an affected twin (not recorded which).

Here the CDR3 reads CASSLQGGFTEAFF. The chain links TRBV12-3 or TRBV12-4 to TRBJ1-1; TCRdb reports TRBD1, a call that lacks DNA to check it against. This CDR3 is built from 14 residues.

The gene calls are TRBV27 and TRBJ1-5; TCRdb gives TRBD1 as the D gene, but with no DNA this cannot be confirmed. Germline lookup yields CDR1 MNHEY and CDR2 SMNVEV (reference sequence). The CDR3 consists of 11 residues. CDR3 sequence reads: CASTRQGPQHF.

The V gene is TRBV5-5, the J gene TRBJ1-4; TCRdb's D call of TRBD1 is untestable without DNA. Germline CDR1 SGHKS, CDR2 YYEKEE (reference sequence). CDR3 length: 17 amino acids. CDR3 sequence reads: CASSLNWIETGQEKLFF.

The CDR3 sequence: CASSPTGGPYYEQYF. This chain joins TRBV5-1 and TRBJ2-7; TCRdb selects TRBD1, and the lack of DNA leaves this call unchecked. CDR3 length equals 15 residues. CDR1 and CDR2 (germline): SGHRS, YFSETQ.

The CDR3 region is CASSLAPGGGPEAFF. The chain combines TRBV5-1 with TRBJ1-1; TCRdb reports TRBD1, a call that lacks DNA to check it against. The CDR3 is 15 amino acids. In germline, CDR1 is SGHRS, CDR2 YFSETQ.

This rearrangement joins TRBV4-1 to TRBJ2-5; TCRdb lists TRBD2, though no DNA is available to test this call. The CDR3 has 14 residues. Germline V gene lookup returns CDR1 MGHRA and CDR2 YSYEKL. CDR3 sequence reads: CASSQGRRQETQYF.

V and J are TRBV3-1 and TRBJ1-2; the D call from TCRdb, TRBD1, cannot be confirmed without DNA. The germline gives CDR1 LGHDT, CDR2 YNNKEL (reference sequence). CDR3 size: 16 residues. CDR3 protein: CASSLNRDRGTSGYTF. Combining the CDR3 with reference TRBV3-1 and TRBJ1-2 gives the whole variable domain DTAVSQTPKYLVTQMGNDKSIKCEQNLGHDTMYWYKQDSKKFLKIMFSYNNKELIINETVPNRFSPKSPDKAHLNLHINSLELGDSAVYFCASSLNRDRGTSGYTFGSGTRLTVV.

CDR3 region: CASSLVIIPGRSKFYEQYF. V and J are TRBV5-1 and TRBJ2-7; the TCRdb D gene call, TRBD1, has no DNA to confirm it. The CDR3 has 19 amino acids. Germline V lookup: CDR1 SGHRS, CDR2 YFSETQ.

The chain's CDR3 is CASSLVSGGGYTF. The V and J genes are TRBV5-1 and TRBJ1-2; TCRdb returns TRBD1, unconfirmable since there is no DNA. Germline CDR1 reads SGHRS; CDR2 reads YFSETQ. This CDR3 comprises 13 residues.

This chain joins TRBV10-3 and TRBJ1-1; the TRBD1 assignment by TCRdb is unverifiable without DNA. This CDR3 comprises 14 residues. The germline V gene has CDR1 ENHRY and CDR2 SYGVKD. This CDR3 reads CAIRGTGGGTEAFF.

V and J are TRBV6-1 and TRBJ2-7; TCRdb outputs TRBD1, but without DNA this stays unchecked. This CDR3 region has 15 residues. Per germline, CDR1 MNHNS and CDR2 SASEGT. The CDR3 sequence: CASSLRDRSSYEQYF.

This chain links TRBV5-1 with TRBJ1-2; TCRdb's D call, TRBD1, is unchecked because there is no DNA. In germline, CDR1 is SGHRS, CDR2 YFSETQ. This CDR3 spans 14 amino acids. CDR3: CASSSSSGYYGYTF.

The V call is TRBV6-5, the J call TRBJ2-5. The CDR3 extends over 13 amino acids. Germline-derived CDR1 and CDR2 are MNHEY and SVGAGI. CDR3 in amino acids: CASSYYMQETQYF.